The clone carrying this TCR beta chain turned up a few times. Its antigen is not known. Markers CD45RO/CCR7/CD25/CD127/CD95/CD27 served to sort CD4+ naive, central memory, regulatory and stem cell-like memory cells. These data belong to a study of beta chain features in type 1 diabetes. Study information: There was similarity between patients and healthy donors in age, gender and cell yields. Roughly 110,000,000 sorted cells were examined across all samples. Study-wide points: Significant though moderate, a shortening of TCRB CDR3s appeared in all four CD4+ subsets of Type 1 diabetes patients.

Expressed TCRB transcripts were sequenced because the isolated RNA had all been reverse transcribed beforehand. Measured with immunoSEQ multiplex PCR; TCRdb has only the in-frame clones, and not every one. The profile shows about 270,000 clones, around an eighth of them singletons. V lost 5 bases, J lost 7 bases, and 9 bases lay in between. CDR1 SGHNT and CDR2 YYREEE come from the germline V gene (reference sequence). CDR3 length: 12 amino acids. The chain uses TRBV5-4 and TRBJ1-4; the D is unclear. The sequenced material came from naive CD4+ T cells from blood. This TCR was sampled from a man younger than 45 with type 1 diabetes. The CDR3 sequence: CASSTDGEKLFF. Written as DNA, the CDR3 is TGTGCCAGCAGTACAGACGGTGAAAAACTGTTTTTT. Full variable domain (remainder filled in from reference TRBV5-4 and TRBJ1-4): ETGVTQSPTHLIKTRGQQVTLRCSSQSGHNTVSWYQQALGQGPQFIFQYYREEENGRGNFPPRFSGLQFPNYSSELNVNALELDDSALYLCASSTDGEKLFFGSGTQLSVL.